This T cell receptor beta chain was sequenced for a study of radiotherapy plus CTLA-4 blockade in lung cancer. Clones were sequenced by immunoSEQ multiplex PCR, and TCRdb holds only the in-frame ones, with some missing. The sample holds 100,000 to 150,000 clones, 85% to 90% seen once. In its sample, this clone was seen a few times. The specimen comprised peripheral blood, sampled from a patient treated with radiotherapy plus ipilimumab. This sequence was found in a human donor with non-small cell lung cancer that progressed on radiotherapy plus ipilimumab.

In DNA, the CDR3 is TGTGCCAGCAGTCCTGGTGTGGGGGCCACCATATATTTT. It specifies CASSPGVGATIYF. The chain recombines TRBV6-5 with TRBJ1-3, with D perhaps TRBD1 (6 bases). Germline-derived CDR1 and CDR2 are MNHEY and SVGAGI. The V end lost 5 bases, the J end lost 9 bases, and 14 bases lay between the germline ends. This CDR3 is 13 amino acids long.